These T cell receptor beta chains were read from a single sample in a study of low-dose radiotherapy and immunotherapy resistance in tumors. MiXCR, applied by TCRdb to the reads, yields one record per CDR3 protein. The sample lists around 57,000 distinct CDR3 sequences, 33% seen once, with 8% to 10% in the top ten. The sequencing here drew on PBMCs, taken after low-dose radiotherapy plus immunotherapy. The receptor source for this set is a male donor with rectosigmoid adenocarcinoma. CDR3s include the opening cysteine and the closing phenylalanine or tryptophan. Each record gives: V gene, D gene, clone size, J gene, CDR3 DNA, CDR3 protein. D genes are given only for firm matches. Expanded clones are given a class, and other clones once, few, many or no size at all.

v_gene: TRBV5-1
d_gene: TRBD1
abundance: -
j_gene: TRBJ2-7
CDR3nt: TGCGCCAGCGGACAGGGAACAACCTACGAGCAGTACTTC
CDR3aa: CASGQGTTYEQYF

v_gene: TRBV2
d_gene: -
abundance: few
j_gene: TRBJ2-2
CDR3nt: TGTGCCAGCAACACCGGGACGGCCAACACCGGGGAGCTGTTTTTT
CDR3aa: CASNTGTANTGELFF

v_gene: TRBV4-2
d_gene: TRBD2
abundance: -
j_gene: TRBJ2-7
CDR3nt: TGTGCCAGCAGCCAAGTAGCGGGCACGAACGAGCAGTACTTC
CDR3aa: CASSQVAGTNEQYF

v_gene: TRBV4-1
d_gene: -
abundance: many
j_gene: TRBJ1-1
CDR3nt: TGCGCCAGCAGCCAAGGGGAGGGTCAAGCTTTCTTT
CDR3aa: CASSQGEGQAFF

v_gene: TRBV28
d_gene: -
abundance: many
j_gene: TRBJ2-7
CDR3nt: TGTGCCAGCAGTCTAAATAACCGCCCCTACGAGCAGTACTTC
CDR3aa: CASSLNNRPYEQYF

v_gene: TRBV5-1
d_gene: TRBD2
abundance: -
j_gene: TRBJ2-1
CDR3nt: TGCGCCAGCAGCCCTAGCGGGACCGCTTACAATGAGCAGTTCTTC
CDR3aa: CASSPSGTAYNEQFF

v_gene: TRBV23-1
d_gene: TRBD2
abundance: -
j_gene: TRBJ2-5
CDR3nt: TGCGCCAGCAGTGATTGGGCAGGGCGGGAGGAGACCCAGTACTTC
CDR3aa: CASSDWAGREETQYF

v_gene: TRBV28
d_gene: -
abundance: many
j_gene: TRBJ2-7
CDR3nt: TGTGCCAGCAGTTTGGGCAGGGACCAGTACTTC
CDR3aa: CASSLGRDQYF

v_gene: TRBV5-5
d_gene: -
abundance: -
j_gene: TRBJ1-2
CDR3nt: TGTGCCAGCAGCCCGCCGAGGGCCTATGGCTACACCTTC
CDR3aa: CASSPPRAYGYTF

v_gene: TRBV27
d_gene: TRBD1
abundance: few
j_gene: TRBJ2-7
CDR3nt: TGTGCCAGCAGTTCGCTCTCCGGGACAGGGTTCTACGAGCAGTACTTC
CDR3aa: CASSSLSGTGFYEQYF

v_gene: TRBV28
d_gene: -
abundance: once
j_gene: TRBJ2-2
CDR3nt: TGTGCCAGCAGTTTGAGGATGGGGGGTGCCGGGGAGCTGTTTTTT
CDR3aa: CASSLRMGGAGELFF

v_gene: TRBV28
d_gene: TRBD1
abundance: many
j_gene: TRBJ1-1
CDR3nt: TGTGCCAGCAGTTCCTGGACAGGCCAGAATGAAGCTTTCTTT
CDR3aa: CASSSWTGQNEAFF

v_gene: TRBV6-2/TRBV6-3
d_gene: -
abundance: -
j_gene: TRBJ2-3
CDR3nt: TGTGCCAGCAGTTACTCGACTGGCGACACAGATACGCAGTATTTT
CDR3aa: CASSYSTGDTDTQYF

v_gene: TRBV5-1
d_gene: -
abundance: few
j_gene: TRBJ2-7
CDR3nt: TGCGCCAGCAGCCATCCGGGACTGGCTTCCTACGAGCAGTACTTC
CDR3aa: CASSHPGLASYEQYF

v_gene: TRBV5-4
d_gene: TRBD1
abundance: -
j_gene: TRBJ2-1
CDR3nt: TGTGCCAGCAGCCAGGGCCGACAGGGAATAAAGTCCTACAATGAGCAGTTCTTC
CDR3aa: CASSQGRQGIKSYNEQFF

v_gene: TRBV5-1
d_gene: -
abundance: few
j_gene: TRBJ2-1
CDR3nt: TGCGCCAGCAGCTTGGGCGACGAAAGTGCGGAGCAGTTCTTC
CDR3aa: CASSLGDESAEQFF

v_gene: TRBV6-2/TRBV6-3
d_gene: -
abundance: many
j_gene: TRBJ1-3
CDR3nt: TGTGCCAGCAAGGATGTGCCCTCTGGAAACACCATATATTTT
CDR3aa: CASKDVPSGNTIYF

v_gene: TRBV5-1
d_gene: -
abundance: -
j_gene: TRBJ2-7
CDR3nt: TGTGCCAGCAGCTTCGGCGACAGGCCCCCCTACGAGCAGTACTTC
CDR3aa: CASSFGDRPPYEQYF

v_gene: TRBV10-3
d_gene: -
abundance: -
j_gene: TRBJ1-1
CDR3nt: TGTGCCATCAGTGAGTCAACCCCGCCGGAAGCTTTCTTT
CDR3aa: CAISESTPPEAFF

v_gene: TRBV5-6
d_gene: TRBD2
abundance: -
j_gene: TRBJ2-7
CDR3nt: TGTGCCAGCAGCATAACCGGGACTAGCAGATCCTACGAGCAGTACTTC
CDR3aa: CASSITGTSRSYEQYF

v_gene: TRBV28
d_gene: -
abundance: -
j_gene: TRBJ2-7
CDR3nt: TGTGCCAGCAGCCATGACCGGGACACCTACGAGCAGTACTTC
CDR3aa: CASSHDRDTYEQYF